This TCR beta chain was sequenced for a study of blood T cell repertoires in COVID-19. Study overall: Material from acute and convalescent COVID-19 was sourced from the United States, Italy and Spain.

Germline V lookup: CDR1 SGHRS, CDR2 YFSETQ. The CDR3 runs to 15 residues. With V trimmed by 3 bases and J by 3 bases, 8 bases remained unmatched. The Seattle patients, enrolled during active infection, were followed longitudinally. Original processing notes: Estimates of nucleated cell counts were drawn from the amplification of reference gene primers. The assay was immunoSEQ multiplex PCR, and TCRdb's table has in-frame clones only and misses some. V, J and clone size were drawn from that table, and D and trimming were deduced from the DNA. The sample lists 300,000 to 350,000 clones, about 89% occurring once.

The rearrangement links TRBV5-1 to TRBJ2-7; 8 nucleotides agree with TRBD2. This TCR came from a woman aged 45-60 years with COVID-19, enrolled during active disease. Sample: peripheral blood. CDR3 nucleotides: TGCGCCAGCAGCTCTCGGGGGGGAGAGTACTACGAGCAGTACTTC. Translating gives CASSSRGGEYYEQYF.